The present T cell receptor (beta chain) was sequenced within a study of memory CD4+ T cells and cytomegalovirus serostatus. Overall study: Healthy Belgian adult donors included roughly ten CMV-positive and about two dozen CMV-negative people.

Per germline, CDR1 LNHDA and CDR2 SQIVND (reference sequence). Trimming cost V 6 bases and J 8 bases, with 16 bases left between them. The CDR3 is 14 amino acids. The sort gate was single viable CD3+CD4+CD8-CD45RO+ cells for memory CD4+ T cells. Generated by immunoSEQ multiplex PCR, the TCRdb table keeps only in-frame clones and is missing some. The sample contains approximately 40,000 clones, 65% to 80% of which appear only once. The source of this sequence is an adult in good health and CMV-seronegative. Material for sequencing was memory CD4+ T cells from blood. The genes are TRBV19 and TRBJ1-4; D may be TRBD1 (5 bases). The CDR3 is CASSAVRGNEKLFF. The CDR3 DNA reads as TGTGCCAGTAGCGCGGTAAGGGGAAACGAAAAACTGTTTTTT.